What follows is one T cell receptor (beta chain) and its context. The target of this receptor is not known. No much larger clone exists at a distance of one base, and base qualities are not known. The record originates from a study of cytomegalovirus exposure and HLA in healthy donors (dated by TCRdb to about 2017). The study in broad terms: In an earlier analysis of 587 of the donors, roughly 300 Gb of sequence data and 117 million unique TCR beta sequences from roughly 180 million T cells were reported. HLA typing covered class I and class II loci at four-digit resolution. About 320 gigabases of sequencing data and approximately 93 million unique TCR sequences were included in an early release covering 500 to 750 HLA-typed donors. The study aimed to test whether cataloging public T cell receptors could reveal signatures of past pathogen exposure. The study profiled the T cell repertoires of approximately 700 subjects by immunosequencing and related them to cytomegalovirus serostatus. Typing coverage differed by locus: A, B, C, DRB1 and DQB1 were typed in about 629-640 donors, DQA1 in 500 to 550, DPA1 in 600 to 610, and DPB1 in around 490. In the later analysis, no new phenotypic data were used to find candidate immune exposures; instead, reliance was placed on TCR beta sequences and their occurrence across donors. In addition to the first cohort of 650 to 750 subjects, a separate validation cohort of approximately 130 different subjects was used. Donor age, sex, ethnicity and CMV serostatus were collected together with the repertoire data. Of the approximately 400 genotyped donors, less than 90% were placed in the genetic ancestry cluster associated with self-reported Caucasian donors. To study patterns of TCR occurrence, a later analysis re-analyzed previously published TCR beta repertoires from more than 550 donors and added high-resolution HLA genotyping. Because of strong linkage in the cohort, a handful of DR-DQ haplotypes were treated as single units for association and clustering. To decide whether each TCR beta V gene segment behaved as functional or pseudogenic, an earlier analysis of fewer than 750 of the donors relied on high-throughput TCR beta sequencing. Among some 400 genotyped donors of the cohort, an average of 235,054 unique TCR beta nucleotide sequences were sequenced per donor, roughly 18% of them non-productive. Genome-wide SNP genotypes for about 65% of the roughly 700 donors were used in a later genetic analysis, which treated that subset as a discovery cohort. To predict cytomegalovirus infection status, the study brought together high-throughput TCR immunosequencing, statistical association of individual TCRs with disease status, and machine learning. All discovery cohort repertoires had been generated using a single sequencing platform.

The library was built by means of the immunoSEQ multiplex PCR assay. For the multiplex PCR, a mixture combining 60 forward primers for TCR Vbeta segments and 13 reverse primers for TCR Jbeta segments was used. A multiplex PCR assay on genomic DNA amplified the CDR3 region of rearranged TCR beta genes. On the Illumina HiSeq System, the amplified TCR beta libraries were sequenced as 87-base-pair reads. Regarding the original processing steps: A later analysis counted tens of millions of unique TCR beta chains across the 666 repertoires, and some 12 million of these chains were shared by at least two donors. To remove PCR and sequencing errors, raw reads were error-corrected and collapsed into unique sequences using a nearest-neighbor algorithm that merged closely related sequences. CDR3 sequences were aligned to IMGT reference sequences to assign V, D and J gene segments. For a sequence to be retained, a match of at least six nucleotides to both a V gene segment and a J gene segment was required. Rearrangements were called productive when the CDR3 lacked stop codons and stayed in frame with V and J; all others were non-productive. Following IMGT convention, CDR3 was defined as the stretch from the second conserved V-encoded cysteine up to the conserved J-encoded phenylalanine. Sequences without an unambiguous match to a single V gene segment were excluded from the earlier analysis of 587 of the donors. In an earlier analysis of approximately 560 of the donors, a V segment was called functional when productive rearrangements were above 56.7%, and segregating when the standard deviation between donors exceeded 5%. To diagnose cytomegalovirus status from the catalog of TCR beta chain sequences, a statistical classification framework was built. A later analysis assigned V and J genes by comparing TCR nucleotide sequences with IMGT/GENE-DB human TR gene sequences. A later analysis assigned CDR3 sequences and most-parsimonious VDJ recombination scenarios with the TCRdist pipeline. In a later analysis, each TCR beta chain was defined by its CDR3 amino acid sequence together with its V-gene family, and reads without a unique V-gene family were excluded. To address suspected cross-contamination and a sequencing artifact, a later analysis removed 592 highly shared, low-generation-probability nucleotide sequences. A later analysis calculated a clonal expansion index for each public chain from normalized within-repertoire ranks of inferred template counts. In a later analysis, generation probabilities were computed with a VDJ recombination model fitted to out-of-frame rearrangements, and the resulting probabilities were checked against IGoR. A later analysis scored TCR-TCR, TCR-HLA and TCR-CMV co-occurrence with hypergeometric tests, applying a repertoire-size bias correction to TCR pairs. In a later analysis, false discovery rates were estimated by permuting HLA or CMV assignments 20 times. In a later analysis, co-occurring TCRs were grouped using DBSCAN, and TCRdist sequence similarity was added for clustering within HLA-allele-positive subsets. Repertoires with fewer than 30,000 or more than 120,000 public chains were left out of co-occurrence clustering, as were five repertoires with anomalous nucleotide sharing. Held by TCRdb, this immuneACCESS table contains in-frame sequences only and omits some clones. Under half of the omission traces to an unresolved V gene where checked; the cause of the rest is unknown. The V and J calls and clone size were taken over from that table, and D and trimming were inferred from the DNA. This sample has approximately 190,000 clones in its table, and 65% to 85% of those were observed once. The ten largest clones add up to roughly 0.098% of the sample.

The CDR3 covers 15 residues, taking in both the cysteine and the phenylalanine. Only the CDR3 DNA stays, 45 bases, in frame from base 1. Taken from the germline V gene, the CDR1 and CDR2 loops are LGHNA and YNFKEQ. V trim: 2 bases; J trim: 4 bases; unmatched bases: 5. Overall study outcomes, separate from this receptor: For the cohort, immune exposure information was limited to CMV serostatus. A later genetic analysis reported fewer N-insertions in productive TCRs among donors in an Asian-associated ancestry cluster than the roughly 720-donor mean. In the study, 150 to 200 TCR beta chains were listed as associated with cytomegalovirus. Linkage disequilibrium might explain the correlated functional status among segregating V segments, but an unknown experimental factor could not be ruled out. Cytomegalovirus status was reported to be diagnosed by the classifier with high specificity and sensitivity in both the original and validation cohorts. The authors suggested that the approach could potentially be extended to other disease states and immunological phenotypes. In a later analysis, HLA-associated TCR beta chains showed more clonal expansion and lower generation probabilities than non-associated chains that were equally common. In vitro tests confirmed that three of the cytomegalovirus-associated TCR beta chains recognize cytomegalovirus antigens. This cohort had only TCR beta chains sequenced, and the lack of alpha or paired-chain data limited which features could be detected. A further reported finding was that TCR beta sequences accurately predicted the HLA-A and HLA-B alleles for most subjects in the first cohort. A later analysis found that most CMV-associated TCR beta chains appeared HLA-restricted, with HLA associations seemingly driven largely by CMV exposure. Some IMGT-functional V segments, including TRBV6-2 and TRBV6-3, could not be told apart with the 87-base-pair reads, so those segments were excluded. HLA typing was unavailable for some donors at each locus, so association tests used only the typed subset. A cluster of highly shared sequence variants was judged likely to be a technical artifact of the sequencing pipeline. Sequencing depth was assumed to be roughly uniform across donors in the presence/absence analyses, though that assumption may not hold. Assigning TCR associations to individual alleles was difficult when HLA alleles, especially DR and DQ, strongly co-occurred. Across donors, most TCR sequences were observed very rarely, whereas some public TCRs were present in many individuals. A later analysis found that TCR association rates varied across HLA loci, with DRB1 alleles showing the most associated TCRs and HLA-C alleles the fewest. Because counts were too low, about 18 rarely observed V segments, including chromosome 9 orphons, were excluded from the earlier analysis of about 500 of the donors. V-gene and J-gene trimming of TCR beta chains was associated with a missense DCLRE1C variant in a later genetic analysis, and the association was replicated in an independent cohort. A later analysis reported that several top co-occurrence clusters appeared linked to parvovirus B19, influenza, CMV and Epstein-Barr virus. An earlier analysis of some 590 of the donors showed that most TCR beta V segments appeared in productive rearrangements either about 87% or about 30% of the time, which broadly matched IMGT annotations. At a false discovery rate of 0.05, a later analysis linked about 16,000 TCR beta sequences to specific HLA alleles.

The cohort was made up of approximately 670 healthy bone marrow donors. All cohort members were sampled while nominally healthy, although unrecorded immune exposures were likely present. The donor tested CMV seronegative, placing the donor among the roughly 340 seronegative members of the cohort. Each donor provided a peripheral blood sample, and peripheral blood mononuclear cells were used for TCR beta sequencing. Genomic DNA extraction from the blood cell samples was performed with the Qiagen DNeasy Blood Extraction Kit. The rearranged chain carries TRBV4-2 and TRBJ1-2; 9 central bases correspond to TRBD1. This receptor was identified in a boy between 2 and 10 years old in good health and CMV-seronegative. Specimen: PBMCs. The DNA reads as follows: TGTGCCAGCAGCCAATCCGGACAGGGGACCTATGGCTACACCTTC. It specifies CASSQSGQGTYGYTF.